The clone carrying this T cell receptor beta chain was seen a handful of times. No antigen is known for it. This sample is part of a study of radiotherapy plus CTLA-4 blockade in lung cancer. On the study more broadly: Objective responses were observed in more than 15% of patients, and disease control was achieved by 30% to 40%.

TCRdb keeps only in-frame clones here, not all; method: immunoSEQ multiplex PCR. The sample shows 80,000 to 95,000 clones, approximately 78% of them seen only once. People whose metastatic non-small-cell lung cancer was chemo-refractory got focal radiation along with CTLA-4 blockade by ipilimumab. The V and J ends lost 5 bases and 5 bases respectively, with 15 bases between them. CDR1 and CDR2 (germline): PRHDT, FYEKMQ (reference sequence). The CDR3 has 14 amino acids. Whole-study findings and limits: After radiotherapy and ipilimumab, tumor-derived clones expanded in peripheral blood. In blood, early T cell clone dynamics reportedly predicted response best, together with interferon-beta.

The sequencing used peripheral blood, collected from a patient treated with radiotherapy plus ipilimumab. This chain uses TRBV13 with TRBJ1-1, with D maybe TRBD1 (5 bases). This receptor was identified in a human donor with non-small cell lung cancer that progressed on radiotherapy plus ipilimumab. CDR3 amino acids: CASSPIPGRTEAFF. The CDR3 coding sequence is TGTGCCAGCAGCCCTATACCAGGGAGGACTGAAGCTTTCTTT.